The 29 T cell receptor beta chains given below trace back to one sample, sequenced in a study of blood T cell repertoires in COVID-19. The method was immunoSEQ multiplex PCR; TCRdb's version includes in-frame clones alone and lacks a portion of them. The table has about 360,000 clones, roughly 87% seen once; the top ten hold 2% to 2.5%. The sample was PBMCs or T cells enriched from blood (not recorded which). The receptors were sampled from a middle-aged woman with acute COVID-19.

The gene calls are TRBV7-9 and TRBJ2-2, with D perhaps matching TRBD2 (6 bases). The CDR3 loop spans 16 amino acids. Germline V lookup: CDR1 SEHNR, CDR2 FQNEAQ (reference sequence). Trimming left V 5 bases short and J 4 bases short, with 17 bases between. CDR3 sequence reads: CASSPGTVAVTGELFF. The CDR3 coding sequence is TGTGCCAGCAGCCCAGGGACCGTAGCGGTCACCGGGGAGCTGTTTTTT.

CDR3 protein: CASSEGTSGAEGADTQYF. The CDR3 DNA sequence: TGCGCCAGCAGTGAAGGGACTAGCGGGGCGGAAGGGGCAGATACGCAGTATTTT. The chain links TRBV10-1 to TRBJ2-3, with 13 bases identical to TRBD2. Germline CDR1 reads WNHNN; CDR2 reads SYGVQD (reference sequence). This CDR3 comprises 18 residues. V was pared by 3 bases and J by 4 bases, with 10 bases of the junction left unmatched.

V and J are TRBV29-1 and TRBJ1-2, with a possible D match to TRBD1 (5 bases). In germline, CDR1 is SQVTM, CDR2 ANQGSEA. This CDR3 is 14 amino acids long. The V and J ends lost 0 bases and 3 bases respectively, with 11 bases between them. Written as DNA, the CDR3 is TGCAGCGTTGAAGAAGGGGTTCCCGACTATGGCTACACCTTC. It codes for CSVEEGVPDYGYTF.

The chain uses TRBV19 and TRBJ1-6; no clear D gene. The CDR3 covers 15 residues. Per germline, CDR1 LNHDA and CDR2 SQIVND (reference sequence). V gave up 5 bases and J gave up 0 bases, with 8 bases separating them. DNA for the CDR3: TGTGCCAGTAGTTCCGTTAGCTCCTATAATTCACCCCTCCACTTT. Amino acids: CASSSVSSYNSPLHF. The variable domain in full, completed from reference TRBV19 and TRBJ1-6, reads DGGITQSPKYLFRKEGQNVTLSCEQNLNHDAMYWYRQDPGQGLRLIYYSQIVNDFQKGDIAEGYSVSREKKESFPLTVTSAQKNPTAFYLCASSSVSSYNSPLHFGNGTRLTVT.

On this clone itself: This sample also contains other DNA sequences that code for the same CDR3. The chain has TRBV30 and TRBJ1-6; TRBD1 aligns across 7 bases. The CDR3 length is 13 residues. V lost 0 bases to trimming and J lost 7 bases; unmatched junction nucleotides: 0. CDR1 GTSNPN and CDR2 SVGIG come from the germline V gene (reference sequence). This CDR3 reads CAWSVTGNSPLHF. The CDR3 region has the DNA TGTGCCTGGAGTGTGACAGGGAATTCACCCCTCCACTTT.

V and J are TRBV18 and TRBJ2-7, with D possibly TRBD2 on 6 matching bases. This CDR3 comprises 14 residues. In germline, CDR1 is KGHSH, CDR2 LQKENI. V shed 6 bases and J shed 3 bases, with 15 bases lying between them. CDR3 sequence: CASSLGRKSYEQYF. The CDR3 DNA sequence: TGTGCCAGCTCCCTGGGGAGGAAGAGCTACGAGCAGTACTTC.

The chain combines TRBV5-1 with TRBJ1-3; 9 bases agree with TRBD1. Germline V gene sequence: CDR1 SGHRS, CDR2 YFSETQ. The CDR3 is made up of 15 amino acids. V was clipped by 4 bases and J by 4 bases; unmatched bases: 6. CDR3: CASSRGQGMGNTIYF. Here the CDR3 DNA reads TGCGCCAGCAGCCGAGGACAGGGGATGGGAAACACCATATATTTT.

The chain carries TRBV4-1 and TRBJ1-2, with D maybe TRBD1 (6 bases). The V gene's germline CDR1 is MGHRA and CDR2 YSYEKL. The ends were cut back, 2 bases at V and 6 bases at J, with 13 bases in the middle. This CDR3 is built from 14 residues. Here the CDR3 DNA reads TGCGCCAGCAGCCAAAACCCGGCAGGGGATGGCTACACCTTC. Protein sequence: CASSQNPAGDGYTF.

The V gene is TRBV29-1, the J gene TRBJ2-1, with 10 bases that match TRBD2. V lost 1 base to trimming and J lost 4 bases; unmatched junction nucleotides: 7. The CDR3 sequence is 16 residues long. Per germline, CDR1 SQVTM and CDR2 ANQGSEA. The CDR3: CSVEGPAGGHYNEQFF. As DNA, the CDR3 is TGCAGCGTTGAAGGACCAGCGGGGGGGCATTACAATGAGCAGTTCTTC.

The chain combines TRBV14 with TRBJ2-1, with 8 bases matching TRBD2. The CDR3 is 14 residues long. Germline V gives CDR1 SGHDN, CDR2 FVKESK. After removal of 3 bases from V and 6 bases from J, the junction contained 4 bases not matched to a gene. The CDR3: CASSHGGALNEQFF. CDR3 sequence (DNA): TGTGCCAGCAGCCACGGGGGGGCTCTCAATGAGCAGTTCTTC.

This chain uses TRBV5-1 with TRBJ2-2, with TRBD1 matching over 7 bases. This CDR3 has 14 residues. The ends lost 2 bases at V and 5 bases at J; junction bases unmatched: 3. From germline, CDR1 is SGHRS and CDR2 YFSETQ. CDR3 protein: CASSFRDSTGELFF. The CDR3 region has the DNA TGCGCCAGCAGCTTCCGGGACAGTACCGGGGAGCTGTTTTTT.

This clone showed up just once. The CDR3 DNA reads as TGCGCCAGCAGGACAGGGTTCAAATTGGGTGAAGCTTTCTTT. Translation gives CASRTGFKLGEAFF. The chain has TRBV5-1 and TRBJ1-1; TRBD1 aligns across 7 bases. Germline V gene sequence: CDR1 SGHRS, CDR2 YFSETQ. Unmatched junction bases numbered 11, after V lost 5 bases and J lost 7 bases. The CDR3 is 14 residues long.

The CDR3 loop reads CASSASGGAFDEQFF. The CDR3 nucleotides read TGTGCCAGCAGCGCTAGCGGGGGGGCCTTCGACGAGCAGTTCTTC. The chain employs TRBV9 and TRBJ2-1; 12 bases fit TRBD2. The V and J ends lost 3 bases and 10 bases, in that order; junction bases with no gene match: 8. CDR1 and CDR2 (germline): SGDLS, YYNGEE. This CDR3 region has 15 residues.

The rearrangement links TRBV3-1 (or the pseudogene TRBV3-2) to TRBJ2-7; 12 nucleotides align to TRBD2. V trimming: 1 base; J trimming: 12 bases; junction bases outside the gene matches: 10. CDR1 LGHDT and CDR2 YNNKEL come from the germline V gene (reference sequence). This CDR3 spans 15 amino acids. The DNA for the CDR3 is TGTGCCAGCAGCCAAGTGAGACTAGCGGGGGCCAGCCTGTACTTC. Its translation: CASSQVRLAGASLYF.

The rearrangement links TRBV6-4 to TRBJ2-1, with TRBD2 matching over 7 bases. This CDR3 has 14 amino acids. Unmatched junction bases numbered 6, after V lost 1 base and J lost 9 bases. Germline CDR1 and CDR2: MRHNA and SNTAGT. The CDR3 protein is CASSDYHGEGEQFF. CDR3 sequence (DNA): TGTGCCAGCAGTGACTATCACGGGGAGGGTGAGCAGTTCTTC.

The chain joins TRBV5-4 to TRBJ2-7, with 11 bases lining up with TRBD2. The germline V gene has CDR1 SGHNT and CDR2 YYREEE (reference sequence). The CDR3 contains 14 residues. The V gene end was trimmed by 3 bases and the J gene end by 3 bases; junction bases not matched to a gene: 2. The CDR3 sequence is CASSSGTSGYEQYF. The CDR3 DNA reads as TGTGCCAGCAGCTCCGGGACTAGCGGCTACGAGCAGTACTTC. Variable domain in full (rest from reference TRBV5-4 and TRBJ2-7): ETGVTQSPTHLIKTRGQQVTLRCSSQSGHNTVSWYQQALGQGPQFIFQYYREEENGRGNFPPRFSGLQFPNYSSELNVNALELDDSALYLCASSSGTSGYEQYFGPGTRLTVT.

This rearrangement joins TRBV11-2 to TRBJ2-7; D is uncertain. Deletions cut 4 bases from V and 0 bases from J, with 16 bases between. The CDR3 extends over 16 amino acids. The germline gives CDR1 SGHAT, CDR2 FQNNGV. The CDR3 loop reads CASSYPSGSSSYEQYF. The CDR3, as DNA: TGTGCCAGCAGCTACCCATCCGGGTCAAGCTCCTACGAGCAGTACTTC.

The chain has TRBV24-1 and TRBJ2-2, with 10 nucleotides matching TRBD1. The CDR3 covers 16 residues. The V segment lost 4 bases and the J segment 5 bases; nucleotides outside the gene matches: 6. Germline assignment: CDR1 KGHDR and CDR2 SFDVKD. DNA for the CDR3: TGTGCCACCAGTGACCGCGGGACAGGGGTTACCGGGGAGCTGTTTTTT. Protein product: CATSDRGTGVTGELFF.

The V gene is TRBV19, the J gene TRBJ1-1; possibly TRBD1 for D (5 bases). V was shortened by 5 bases and J by 1 base, with 11 bases between the two germline ends. Germline V gives CDR1 LNHDA, CDR2 SQIVND (reference sequence). The CDR3 is 14 residues long. DNA for the CDR3: TGTGCCAGTAGTCCGTGGGGGGAGAACACTGAAGCTTTCTTT. Its protein product is CASSPWGENTEAFF.

The chain combines TRBV18 with TRBJ1-2; D ambiguous. Trimming left V 2 bases short and J 6 bases short, with 22 bases between. Germline CDR1 and CDR2: KGHSH and LQKENI. The CDR3 has 17 residues. This CDR3 is CASSPSRSGNPLDGYTF. The CDR3, as DNA: TGTGCCAGCTCACCAAGTCGGTCGGGGAACCCGCTGGATGGCTACACCTTC.

Here the CDR3 reads CAWNGGQGRSYEQYF. CDR3 DNA sequence: TGTGCCTGGAACGGGGGACAGGGACGCTCCTACGAGCAGTACTTC. V gene TRBV30 combines with J gene TRBJ2-7; 9 bases line up with TRBD1. The CDR3 extends over 15 amino acids. Looked up from germline, CDR1 is GTSNPN and CDR2 is SVGIG (reference sequence). V shed 4 bases and J 0 bases; nucleotides not matched to a gene: 7. Supplemented by reference TRBV30 and TRBJ2-7, the full variable domain reads SQTIHQWPATLVQPVGSPLSLECTVEGTSNPNLYWYRQAAGRGLQLLFYSVGIGQISSEVPQNLSASRPQDRQFILSSKKLLLSDSGFYLCAWNGGQGRSYEQYFGPGTRLTVT.

The V gene is TRBV12-5, the J gene TRBJ1-2; TRBD1 aligns across 10 bases. This CDR3 has 15 amino acids. J was trimmed by 3 bases and V by 1 base; bases with no gene match: 2. Germline V gene data show CDR1 as LGHNT and CDR2 as FRNRAP. The CDR3 loop reads CASGLGQGAHYGYTF. As DNA, the CDR3 is TGTGCTAGTGGTTTGGGACAGGGGGCTCACTATGGCTACACCTTC.

V and J are TRBV6-5 and TRBJ1-1; D possibly corresponds to TRBD1 (5 bases). Trimming took 7 bases from V and 11 from J, leaving 14 bases between them. Per germline, CDR1 MNHEY and CDR2 SVGAGI. The CDR3 loop spans 11 amino acids. CDR3 nucleotides: TGTGCCAGCAACCACCGCGGGGACGCTTTCTTT. This translates into CASNHRGDAFF.

This rearrangement joins TRBV14 to TRBJ2-6; D unresolved. The germline gives CDR1 SGHDN, CDR2 FVKESK. V lost 3 bases and J 4 bases, leaving 7 bases between the germline ends. This CDR3 has 14 residues. The CDR3 here is CASSHSRGANVLTF. Here the CDR3 DNA reads TGTGCCAGCAGCCATTCCCGGGGGGCCAACGTCCTGACTTTC.

The rearrangement joins TRBV19 to TRBJ2-3; 8 bases are shared with TRBD2. The CDR3 has 16 residues. Germline trimming cut 7 bases from V and 2 bases from J; bases unmatched to any gene: 11. Germline V gene lookup returns CDR1 LNHDA and CDR2 SQIVND (reference sequence). The CDR3 bases are TGTGCCAGTACCCAACGGCGGGGGGCCCCCACAGATACGCAGTATTTT. This sequence encodes CASTQRRGAPTDTQYF.

The chain employs TRBV6-5 and TRBJ1-6; TRBD1 matches at 10 bases. With 11 bases clipped from V and 10 bases from J, the junction kept 8 bases outside the gene matches. The CDR3 runs to 13 residues. Germline-derived CDR1 and CDR2 are MNHEY and SVGAGI. The CDR3, as DNA: TGTGCCTCGGGACAGGGGTTAGTATCACCCCTCCACTTT. Residues: CASGQGLVSPLHF.

The chain employs TRBV11-2 and TRBJ1-5, with TRBD1 identical over 7 bases. V dropped 4 bases and J dropped 4; count of bases not matched to a gene: 10. The germline V gene encodes CDR1 SGHAT and CDR2 FQNNGV. The CDR3 has 16 residues. CDR3 sequence (DNA): TGTGCCAGCAGCTCTCACAGGGGCCCGTTGAATCAGCCCCAGCATTTT. It translates to CASSSHRGPLNQPQHF.

V usage is TRBV11-2 and J usage is TRBJ2-3; 11 bases match TRBD2. Germline loops: CDR1 SGHAT, CDR2 FQNNGV. There are 13 residues in the CDR3. V gave up 5 bases and J gave up 14 bases; unmatched junction bases: 9. CDR3 amino acids: CASSPTSGAPMYF. Written as DNA, the CDR3 is TGTGCCAGCAGCCCGACTAGCGGGGCTCCCATGTATTTT. The full variable domain, with the rest looked up from reference TRBV11-2 and TRBJ2-3, is EAGVAQSPRYKIIEKRQSVAFWCNPISGHATLYWYQQILGQGPKLLIQFQNNGVVDDSQLPKDRFSAERLKGVDSTLKIQPAKLEDSAVYLCASSPTSGAPMYFGPGTRLTVL.

The CDR3 DNA follows: TGTGCCAGCAAACGGAGCACCGGGGAGCTGTTTTTT. Amino acid sequence: CASKRSTGELFF. The chain couples TRBV2 to TRBJ2-2; D not resolved. Germline V lookup: CDR1 SNHLY, CDR2 FYNNEI. The germline V and J ends were trimmed by 7 bases and 4 bases, with 7 bases remaining between them. The CDR3 sequence is 12 residues long. The full variable domain, completed using reference TRBV2 and TRBJ2-2, is EPEVTQTPSHQVTQMGQEVILRCVPISNHLYFYWYRQILGQKVEFLVSFYNNEISEKSEIFDDQFSVERPDGSNFTLKIRSTKLEDSAMYFCASKRSTGELFFGEGSRLTVL.